This entry features one T cell receptor beta chain sequence. Antigen: not known. V lost 7 bases, J lost 8 bases, and 1 base stayed unmatched. The CDR3 is made up of 11 amino acids. Germline assignment: CDR1 SNHLY and CDR2 FYNNEI. The data originate from a study of cytomegalovirus exposure and HLA in healthy donors. About the study: In a later analysis, the roughly 130 validation repertoires were reported to have used the same platform as the approximately 700 first-cohort repertoires. Study-level results: Reports showed the classifier diagnosing cytomegalovirus status with high specificity and sensitivity. The study labeled fewer than 200 TCR beta chains cytomegalovirus-associated.

Data came from immunoSEQ multiplex PCR; TCRdb stores just in-frame clones and leaves some out. The sample lists a few hundred thousand clones; roughly 87% were seen once. This TCR was sampled from a woman under 40 in good health and CMV-seronegative. The specimen sequenced was PBMCs. The chain employs TRBV2 and TRBJ1-4, with TRBD1 matching 7 bases. The CDR3 is CASTGGEKLFF. In DNA form, the CDR3 reads TGTGCCAGCACAGGGGGAGAAAAACTGTTTTTT.